The next 12 T cell receptor beta chains were all read from a single sample in a study of shared clonotypes between healthy human individuals. Using immunoSEQ multiplex PCR, the repertoire was profiled, and TCRdb retains in-frame clones only, with some absent. The table has approximately 2.5 million clones, 93% seen once; the top ten hold around 0.4%. The sequencing sample was made of naive CD4+ T cells from PBMCs. The sample's subset: CD45RA+ positively selected. These receptors all stem from a man aged 18 to 29 in good health. Some clones in this sample may be carry-over from other donors' samples.

The chain joins TRBV9 to TRBJ2-1, with D perhaps TRBD1 (6 bases). CDR3 length equals 15 residues. The V gene's germline CDR1 is SGDLS and CDR2 YYNGEE. V gave up 3 bases and J gave up 3 bases, with 13 bases separating them. CDR3 coding DNA: TGTGCCAGCAGCGCGGAACCAGGGGTCTACAATGAGCAGTTCTTC. It is translated as CASSAEPGVYNEQFF.

In its sample, this clone was seen once. V is TRBV7-3 and J is TRBJ2-3; 8 nucleotides align to TRBD1. Germline-derived CDR1 and CDR2 are SGHTA and FQGTGA. With V trimmed by 5 bases and J by 6 bases, 4 bases remained unmatched. This CDR3 spans 13 amino acids. The CDR3 protein is CASSPQGVDTQYF. The DNA for the CDR3 is TGTGCCAGCAGCCCACAGGGGGTGGATACGCAGTATTTT.

The sample holds one count of this clone. V usage is TRBV10-3 and J usage is TRBJ1-3; 7 bases align to TRBD1. The V gene end was trimmed by 6 bases and the J gene end by 0 bases; junction bases not matched to a gene: 2. The length of the CDR3 is 14 residues. Germline lookup yields CDR1 ENHRY and CDR2 SYGVKD. The CDR3 nucleotides read TGTGCCATCAGCACAGGGGCCTCTGGAAACACCATATATTTT. It specifies CAISTGASGNTIYF.

The genes are TRBV11-2 and TRBJ1-2; 12 nucleotides line up with TRBD1. The germline gives CDR1 SGHAT, CDR2 FQNNGV. The CDR3 runs to 16 residues. After removal of 4 bases from V and 3 bases from J, the junction contained 6 bases not matched to a gene. CDR3 nucleotides: TGTGCCAGCAGCTCCCGGGACAGGGGGCTCGACTATGGCTACACCTTC. This codes for CASSSRDRGLDYGYTF.

This clone was seen a single time. The gene calls are TRBV6-1 and TRBJ2-7, with TRBD1 matching over 7 bases. The ends lost 7 bases at V and 0 bases at J; junction bases unmatched: 9. Germline V gene data show CDR1 as MNHNS and CDR2 as SASEGT. The CDR3 covers 15 residues. CDR3 residues: CASISDRTFSYEQYF. CDR3 coding DNA: TGTGCCAGCATCTCGGACAGGACATTCTCCTACGAGCAGTACTTC.

V and J are TRBV29-1 and TRBJ1-1; D is unclear. The CDR3 is 12 amino acids. The ends were cut back, 7 bases at V and 5 bases at J, with 14 bases in the middle. Germline lookup yields CDR1 SQVTM and CDR2 ANQGSEA. CDR3 region: CSAADPPTEAFF. CDR3 in DNA: TGCAGCGCCGCAGATCCTCCAACTGAAGCTTTCTTT. The full variable domain, completed using reference TRBV29-1 and TRBJ1-1, is SAVISQKPSRDICQRGTSLTIQCQVDSQVTMMFWYRQQPGQSLTLIATANQGSEATYESGFVIDKFPISRPNLTFSTLTVSNMSPEDSSIYLCSAADPPTEAFFGQGTRLTVV.

In this sample, this clone turned up once. At one end the junction does not follow the germline gene, possibly because of a read error. V is TRBV7-9 and J is TRBJ2-1; possibly TRBD1 for D (5 bases). Per germline, CDR1 SEHNR and CDR2 FQNEAQ (reference sequence). This CDR3 is 12 amino acids long. The DNA of the CDR3 is TGTGCCAGCGGCTTAGGGGTGGGTGAGCAGTTCTTC. It specifies CASGLGVGEQFF.

The J gene is TRBJ2-2, the V gene TRBV19; D not resolved. In germline, CDR1 is LNHDA, CDR2 SQIVND (reference sequence). V lost 2 bases and J lost 5, with 15 bases in between. The CDR3 has 16 residues. CDR3 sequence: CASSIKSDKFTGELFF. The CDR3 DNA is TGTGCCAGTAGTATAAAGTCTGACAAATTTACCGGGGAGCTGTTTTTT.

V usage is TRBV19 and J usage is TRBJ2-7; either TRBD1 or TRBD2 may fit D (7 bases each). Germline CDR1 LNHDA, CDR2 SQIVND (reference sequence). V was cut by 10 bases and J by 5 bases, with 24 bases left in between. The CDR3 loop spans 15 amino acids. The CDR3 nucleotides read TGTGCCACCTCGGATGTCAGGGGGGGGATCGACGAGCAGTACTTC. The encoded protein is CATSDVRGGIDEQYF.

The chain uses TRBV30 and TRBJ1-6, with a possible D match to TRBD1 (5 bases). With 0 bases removed from V and 5 bases from J, the gap between germline ends came to 11 bases. The germline V gene has CDR1 GTSNPN and CDR2 SVGIG (reference sequence). This CDR3 comprises 15 residues. The chain's CDR3 is CAWSVLGTNNSPLHF. The CDR3 DNA is TGTGCCTGGAGTGTGCTCGGGACGAATAATTCACCCCTCCACTTT.

The chain has TRBV6-1 and TRBJ1-6, with a weak D call TRBD1 (5 bases). This CDR3 spans 15 amino acids. The ends were cut back, 7 bases at V and 3 bases at J, with 13 bases in the middle. Germline V gene sequence: CDR1 MNHNS, CDR2 SASEGT. The CDR3: CASNTGFLYNSPLHF. The CDR3 bases are TGTGCCAGCAACACAGGATTCCTCTATAATTCACCCCTCCACTTT.

This chain connects TRBV28 to TRBJ1-1, with a weak D call TRBD1 (5 bases). Trimming stripped 5 bases from V and 4 bases from J, with 11 bases between. CDR3 size: 13 residues. Germline V gene lookup returns CDR1 MDHEN and CDR2 SYDVKM. The CDR3 is CASSPNQGTEAFF. CDR3 nucleotides: TGTGCCAGCAGTCCGAATCAGGGCACTGAAGCTTTCTTT.